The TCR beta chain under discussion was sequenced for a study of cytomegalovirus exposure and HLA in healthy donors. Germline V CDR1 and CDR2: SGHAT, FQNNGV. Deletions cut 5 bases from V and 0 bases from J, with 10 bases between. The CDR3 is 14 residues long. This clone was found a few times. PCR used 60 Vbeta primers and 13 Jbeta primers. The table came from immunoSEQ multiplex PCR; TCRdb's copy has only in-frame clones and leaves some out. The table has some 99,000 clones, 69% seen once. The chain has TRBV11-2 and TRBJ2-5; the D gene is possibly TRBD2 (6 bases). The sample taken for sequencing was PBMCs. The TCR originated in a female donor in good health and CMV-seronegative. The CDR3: CASSRGGYQETQYF. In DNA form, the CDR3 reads TGTGCCAGCAGCCGTGGGGGGTACCAAGAGACCCAGTACTTC.